This record concerns one T cell receptor beta chain sequence. The sample originates from a study of blood T cell repertoires in COVID-19. Background on the study: From T cells, B-cell-depleted T cells, or PBMCs came the material, which was cDNA or gDNA.

Measured with immunoSEQ multiplex PCR; TCRdb has only the in-frame clones, and not every one. The table shows roughly 25,000 clones, with around 94% occurring only once. The CDR3 spans 13 residues. Germline V gives CDR1 LGHDT, CDR2 YNNKEL (reference sequence). V shed 1 base and J shed 6 bases, with 6 bases lying between them. This TCR derives from a woman aged 50 to 60 with active COVID-19. The rearrangement links TRBV3-1 (or the pseudogene TRBV3-2) to TRBJ2-2, with D perhaps matching TRBD1 (5 bases). The material sequenced was peripheral blood. The CDR3 DNA reads as TGTGCCAGCAGCCAAGCAGGGTCCGGGGAGCTGTTTTTT. Protein sequence: CASSQAGSGELFF.